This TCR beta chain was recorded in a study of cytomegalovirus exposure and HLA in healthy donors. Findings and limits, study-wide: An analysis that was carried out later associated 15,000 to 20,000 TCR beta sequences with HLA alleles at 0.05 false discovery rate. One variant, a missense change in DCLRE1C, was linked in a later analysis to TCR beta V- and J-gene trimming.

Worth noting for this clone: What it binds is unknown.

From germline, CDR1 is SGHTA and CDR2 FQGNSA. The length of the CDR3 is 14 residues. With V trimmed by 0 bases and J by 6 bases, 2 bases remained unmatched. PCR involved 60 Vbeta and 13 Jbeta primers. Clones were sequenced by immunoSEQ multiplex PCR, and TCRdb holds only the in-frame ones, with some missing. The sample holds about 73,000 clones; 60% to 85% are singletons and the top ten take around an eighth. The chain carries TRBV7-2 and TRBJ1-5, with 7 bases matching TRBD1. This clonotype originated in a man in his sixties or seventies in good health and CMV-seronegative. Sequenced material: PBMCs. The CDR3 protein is CASSLAGGGQPQHF. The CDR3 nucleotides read TGTGCCAGCAGCTTAGCAGGGGGCGGTCAGCCCCAGCATTTT.